This T cell receptor beta chain was recorded in a study of patients and donors after allogeneic stem cell transplantation. Each CDR3 protein is one row after TCRdb ran MiXCR on the RT-PCR reads. The sample gives about 400,000 distinct CDR3 sequences, 16% of which show up once; 7.2% is in the top ten. Germline assignment: CDR1 MGHRA and CDR2 YSYEKL. V was clipped by 0 bases and J by 10 bases, with 12 bases between them. This CDR3 is 13 amino acids long. The rearrangement links TRBV4-1 to TRBJ1-2, with D possibly matching TRBD1 (6 bases). Source material: blood, either unsorted or a sorted T cell fraction (not recorded which). The clonotype comes from a human donor who was either an allogeneic HSCT recipient or a stem cell or donor lymphocyte infusion donor (not recorded which). It is not recorded whose cells these are; they may come from a transplant donor. The CDR3 spells CASSQDVQGSYTF. The DNA for the CDR3 is TGCGCCAGCAGCCAAGATGTGCAGGGGTCCTACACCTTC.